The 17 T cell receptor delta chains below come from one sample, sequenced in a study of Vδ1+ human thymocytes. Study results and caveats: Highly polyclonal TRG and TRD repertoires with Gaussian CDR3 length distributions appeared in thymus.

RNA was extracted from the cells and then reverse transcribed. The CDR3 regions were amplified by multiplex PCR from V-gene primers to a constant-region primer. TCRdb made new clone calls on the multiplex PCR reads using CATT. The repertoire holds 20,000 to 25,000 delta-chain clones, with more than 8% as singletons. The antigens of these receptors remain unknown. The specimen was Vdelta1+ gamma-delta thymocytes from the thymus. Subset given: FACS-sorted CD3+ TCRalphabeta- TCRVdelta1+ TCRVdelta2- thymocytes. The origin of the receptors is a child less than two years old who had congenital heart surgery.

This clone showed up just a few times. This chain joins TRDV2 and TRDJ3; D perhaps matches TRDD3 (6 bases). The CDR3 has 20 amino acids. The germline V gene encodes CDR1 GEAIGNYY and CDR2 EKD. V lost 0 bases to trimming and J lost 0 bases, with 17 bases between them. The CDR3 DNA is TGTGCCTGTGACACCGGAACGGGGGAAAGGAGCTCCTGGGACACCCGACAGATGTTTTTC. Translated, it gives CACDTGTGERSSWDTRQMFF.

This clone was counted a few times. The DNA is omitted, as the CDR3 cannot be located on it reliably, and the CDR3 follows TCRdb's listing. This chain connects TRAV29/DV5 to TRDJ1; the table calls TRDD3, which could not be checked here. Per the germline V gene, CDR1 is NSMFDY and CDR2 is ISSIKDK. From its first to its last residue, the CDR3 has 21 amino acids. CDR3 region: CSVLLCSKFDILGDATDKLIF.

This clone was observed a handful of times. The chain employs TRDV1 and TRDJ1; TRDD3 agrees at 12 bases. CDR3 length: 18 amino acids. Per the germline V gene, CDR1 is TSWWSYY and CDR2 is QGS. J was trimmed by 2 bases and V by 0 bases; bases with no gene match: 7. CDR3 residues: CALGELVYWGIQTDKLIF. The CDR3 region has the DNA TGTGCTCTTGGGGAACTAGTATACTGGGGGATACAAACCGATAAACTCATCTTT.

This sequence joins TRDV2 and TRDJ1; 8 bases fit TRDD3. Germline lookup yields CDR1 GEAIGNYY and CDR2 EKD. V was pared by 1 base and J by 1 base, with 19 bases of the junction left unmatched. The CDR3 consists of 20 residues. The DNA of the CDR3 is TGTGCCTGTGACACGACGGGTCTGGCTGGGGGACCCCTCTTCACCGATAAACTCATCTTT. Translated: CACDTTGLAGGPLFTDKLIF.

In this sample, this clone turned up a few times. V and J are TRDV1 and TRDJ2; TRDD3 is a possible D gene (7 bases). CDR1 is TSWWSYY, CDR2 QGS, per germline. Trimming removed 1 base from V and 5 bases from J, with 23 bases in between. The CDR3 runs 19 residues. The CDR3 DNA reads TGTGCTCTTGGGGAACGGTCCTACGCCGTACTGGGGACCACAGCACAACTCTTCTTT. Its translation is CALGERSYAVLGTTAQLFF.

This clone appeared a few times. This sequence joins TRDV1 and TRDJ1; D possibly corresponds to TRDD2 (6 bases). The V gene's germline CDR1 is TSWWSYY and CDR2 QGS. The CDR3 extends over 15 amino acids. V was clipped by 2 bases and J by 4 bases, with 14 bases between them. CDR3 DNA: TGTGCTCTTGGGGAAGGACATCCTACCCACGATAAACTCATCTTT. Amino acid sequence: CALGEGHPTHDKLIF.

The genes are TRDV1 and TRDJ1; 9 nucleotides agree with TRDD3. Germline V gene data show CDR1 as TSWWSYY and CDR2 as QGS. The CDR3 covers 17 residues. V shed 2 bases and J 4 bases; nucleotides not matched to a gene: 11. The CDR3 reads CALGEVPTTGGIDKLIF. In DNA form, the CDR3 reads TGTGCTCTTGGGGAAGTCCCTACCACTGGGGGAATCGATAAACTCATCTTT.

V is TRDV1 and J is TRDJ1; tentative D call: TRDD2 (6 bases). The J gene, not given by TCRdb, was assigned here from a germline match of the nucleotide sequence. Trimming stripped 0 bases from V and 4 bases from J, with 15 bases between. Per germline, CDR1 TSWWSYY and CDR2 QGS. The CDR3 sequence is 16 residues long. The CDR3 sequence: CALGELPASCLDKLIF. The CDR3 DNA reads TGTGCTCTTGGGGAACTCCCTGCTTCCTGCCTCGATAAACTCATCTTT.

This clone was seen a handful of times. The rearrangement uses TRDV1 and TRDJ2; D call uncertain. Per the germline V gene, CDR1 is TSWWSYY and CDR2 is QGS. Trimming stripped 1 base from V and 0 bases from J, with 15 bases between. This CDR3 has 18 residues. Written as DNA, the CDR3 is TGTGCTCTTGGGGAACCGGGCGGGTCAACTCCTTTGACAGCACAACTCTTCTTT. This sequence encodes CALGEPGGSTPLTAQLFF.

V gene TRDV1 combines with J gene TRDJ1; 8 bases fit TRDD3. J gave up 0 bases and V 3 bases, and 15 bases lay outside the gene matches. This CDR3 comprises 19 residues. The germline V gene has CDR1 TSWWSYY and CDR2 QGS. The CDR3 region is CALGDDPGVGDRYTDKLIF. DNA for the CDR3: TGTGCTCTTGGGGATGACCCCGGGGTGGGGGATCGGTACACCGATAAACTCATCTTT.

V gene TRDV1 combines with J gene TRDJ1, with TRDD3 matching 10 bases. Here the J gene came from matching the DNA to germline, since TCRdb omits it. Germline CDR1 TSWWSYY, CDR2 QGS. This CDR3 contains 22 residues. V lost 7 bases to trimming and J lost 0 bases; unmatched junction nucleotides: 26. CDR3 residues: CALAAVVRFSAHWGIYTDKLIF. The CDR3 DNA is TGTGCTCTTGCGGCGGTGGTCCGTTTTTCTGCCCACTGGGGGATCTACACCGATAAACTCATCTTT.

This clone has more than one count but fewer than ten. The chain couples TRDV1 to TRDJ1; the D is unclear. Per the germline V gene, CDR1 is TSWWSYY and CDR2 is QGS. The CDR3 sequence is 16 residues long. The V end lost 0 bases, the J end lost 8 bases, and 19 bases lay between the germline ends. The CDR3 DNA reads as TGTGCTCTTGGGGAACTTAATCAGTCCGGTAGGGGCAAACTCATCTTT. Translation gives CALGELNQSGRGKLIF.

Only a few counts were recorded for this clone. The chain recombines TRDV1 with TRDJ1; 8 positions agree with TRDD3. From germline, CDR1 is TSWWSYY and CDR2 QGS. With 6 bases clipped from V and 2 bases from J, the junction kept 14 bases outside the gene matches. CDR3 length equals 17 residues. CDR3 region: CALGAPSNWGLTDKLIF. The CDR3 nucleotides are TGTGCTCTTGGCGCACCATCGAACTGGGGGTTAACCGATAAACTCATCTTT.

J is TRDJ1 and V is TRDV1; weak D call: TRDD3 (6 bases). Because TCRdb records no J gene, it was assigned here through a match of the DNA to germline. V was shortened by 2 bases and J by 2 bases, with 21 bases between the two germline ends. Germline CDR1 TSWWSYY, CDR2 QGS. This CDR3 comprises 18 residues. CDR3 residues: CALGEYGGYRLGTDKLIF. In nucleotides, the CDR3 is TGTGCTCTTGGGGAATACGGCGGATACAGGCTGGGGACCGATAAACTCATCTTT.

The chain has TRDV2 and TRDJ1; 8 bases line up with TRDD3. The CDR3 has 15 amino acids. Germline trimming cut 3 bases from V and 0 bases from J; bases unmatched to any gene: 5. The V gene's germline CDR1 is GEAIGNYY and CDR2 EKD. CDR3 in amino acids: CACDYWGDYTDKLIF. The CDR3 DNA follows: TGTGCCTGTGACTACTGGGGGGATTACACCGATAAACTCATCTTT.

This clone is medium-sized within its sample. The rearrangement uses TRDV2 and TRDJ3; 12 bases map to TRDD3. J was trimmed by 2 bases and V by 6 bases; bases with no gene match: 10. Germline V lookup: CDR1 GEAIGNYY, CDR2 EKD. The CDR3 consists of 19 residues. DNA of the CDR3: TGTGCCTGTCAATACTGGGGGATACCCCCCGCCTGGGACACCCGACAGATGTTTTTC. Translation: CACQYWGIPPAWDTRQMFF.

This clone was seen a few times. The rearrangement joins TRDV1 to TRDJ1, with TRDD3 identical over 11 bases. After removal of 3 bases from V and 8 bases from J, the junction contained 11 bases not matched to a gene. CDR1 is TSWWSYY, CDR2 QGS, per germline. CDR3 length equals 16 residues. CDR3 bases: TGTGCTCTTGGGGACTTCCCTTACTGGGGGATAGCGAAACTCATCTTT. Its translation is CALGDFPYWGIAKLIF.